These T cell receptor beta chains were read from a single sample in a study of blood T cell repertoires in COVID-19. Only in-frame clones appear in the TCRdb table, and some are missing; sequencing was by immunoSEQ multiplex PCR. Of 200,000 to 250,000 clones listed, nearly 90% are singletons. The sample taken for sequencing was PBMCs or T cells enriched from blood (not recorded which). All receptors derive from a young man who had been exposed to COVID-19. Each CDR3 is given with its conserved first and last residue. Some rows mark clone size as missing; the rest say once, few, many or name a class of expanded clone.

V,size,J,CDR3
TRBV5-6,-,TRBJ2-7,CASPGQRYEQYF
TRBV6-2/TRBV6-3,few,TRBJ2-2,CASSPRQGYSLVITGELFF
TRBV6-4,-,TRBJ2-1,CAPRGVSIKQFF
TRBV15,-,TRBJ2-3,CATSRDRAADTQYF
TRBV2,-,TRBJ2-5,CASRIGLGETQYF
TRBV4-1,-,TRBJ1-5,CASSQEWTENQPQHF
TRBV27,-,TRBJ2-5,CASRDRAQETQYF
TRBV4-1,-,TRBJ2-1,CASSHPKTLGLAGGRGYNEQFF
TRBV6-2/TRBV6-3,-,TRBJ1-5,CASSYTVTNQPQHF
TRBV2,-,TRBJ2-1,CASSIGGAGSYNEQFF
TRBV7-9,-,TRBJ1-2,CASSLAGQGDGYTF
TRBV10-3,-,TRBJ1-1,CAIRDRKSTEAFF
TRBV11-2,-,TRBJ1-4,CASSSTPRGTTLFF
TRBV5-4,-,TRBJ1-6,CASSLGQGIYNSPLHF
TRBV5-6,-,TRBJ1-1,CASSFRTGVSFTEAFF
TRBV4-1,-,TRBJ1-1,CASSQGGRRNTEAFF
TRBV10-3,-,TRBJ1-2,CAISVTPTDYGYTF
TRBV21-1,-,TRBJ2-1,CASSKEDGDEQFF
TRBV7-9,-,TRBJ1-5,CASSRGDQPQHF
TRBV5-4,-,TRBJ2-5,CASSTGQDKGPRIRTQYF
TRBV5-4,-,TRBJ2-3,CASSPPRTSGGTDTQYF
TRBV28,-,TRBJ1-1,CASSPEGTAFF
TRBV29-1,-,TRBJ2-6,CSVAISGANVLTF
TRBV10-3,-,TRBJ2-7,CAISGTGGGYEQYF
TRBV4-2,once,TRBJ1-2,CASSQDPAGGEVYGYTF
TRBV9,-,TRBJ1-4,CASSAGQGGEKLFF
TRBV7-9,-,TRBJ2-7,CASSLEVGIQQYF
TRBV2,-,TRBJ2-7,CASNPDRVAYEQYF
TRBV5-1,few,TRBJ2-3,CASSPVGSFGDTQYF
TRBV12-3/TRBV12-4,-,TRBJ2-7,CASRYLSAGEQYF
TRBV21-1,once,TRBJ2-3,CASSPFGHTQYF
TRBV5-6,-,TRBJ2-1,CASSPISSYNEQFF
TRBV11-2,-,TRBJ1-1,CASSLVTGLNTEAFF
TRBV6-1,-,TRBJ2-3,CASSEGPGGEWDTQYF
TRBV7-2,-,TRBJ2-3,CASRTGTGADTQYF
TRBV4-1,-,TRBJ2-5,CASSPAYRPSGPSEETQYF
TRBV10-1,-,TRBJ2-1,CASSPNHNEQFF
TRBV6-2/TRBV6-3,-,TRBJ2-1,CASSIRDSRRNEQFF
TRBV7-9,-,TRBJ2-5,CASSSGQGGERETQYF
TRBV29-1,-,TRBJ2-1,CSVEGRLAGVTDEQFF
TRBV6-5,-,TRBJ1-2,CASRLRGQFGYTF
TRBV18,-,TRBJ2-7,CASSPRGQVSTYEQYF
TRBV25-1,-,TRBJ1-6,CASSPESSYNSPLHF
TRBV19,-,TRBJ2-1,CASSIGGTSSWGEQFF
TRBV6-5,-,TRBJ2-7,CASRTGGPYEQYF
TRBV5-5,-,TRBJ2-4,CASSRNDRPAKNIQYF
TRBV19,-,TRBJ1-2,CASTPGWGRGNYGYTF
TRBV6-5,-,TRBJ2-5,CASSYGQGLRETQYF
TRBV7-2,-,TRBJ2-5,CAISSSGSETQYF
TRBV7-9,-,TRBJ1-1,CASSPSGDTEAFF
TRBV27,-,TRBJ2-2,CASSYTGNTGELFF
TRBV10-3,-,TRBJ2-2,CAISDKGAENTGELFF
TRBV5-1,-,TRBJ1-5,CASSLSGNQPQHF